This TCR beta chain was captured by sequencing in a study of T-cell reconstitution after alpha-beta-depleted transplantation in children (dated by TCRdb to 2016 to 2017). Some background on the complete study: The study quantitatively tracked T-cell immune reconstitution after TCRalphabeta/CD19-depleted allogeneic hematopoietic cell transplantation in children using TCR repertoire profiling.

CDR1 and CDR2, per the germline V gene (reference sequence), are SEHNR and FQNEAQ. The germline ends are 17 bases apart after V is trimmed by 5 bases and J by 7 bases. Spanning cysteine to phenylalanine, the CDR3 consists of 15 amino acids. Of the read, only the CDR3 DNA is kept; its 45 bases are in frame from base 1. Results and caveats for the whole study, not just this receptor: Hyperexpanded clone frequencies declined over subsequent months; after one year, T-cell counts and TCRbeta diversity were mostly attributed to newly produced T cells. In some patients, the high TCRbeta diversity seen at day 60 was put down to recipient T cells and intrathymic progenitors that had survived conditioning. The apparently early recovery of alphabetaT-cell counts about two months after transplant reportedly depended on only several hundred rapidly expanded clones that came from non-depleted graft cells.

The treatment or condition label for this specimen denotes: allogeneic hematopoietic cell transplantation with graft depleted of TCRalphabeta T cells and CD19 B cells. TCRalphabeta/CD19-depleted allogeneic hematopoietic cell grafts were given to the transplant recipients, all of whom were children. This clonotype was observed a few times. Its antigen is still unknown. No per-base quality is available; no much larger clone lies one base away. The library was built by means of PCR. Sequencing used an Illumina HiSeq 2500. TCR library preparation used molecular barcoding, with unique molecular identifiers applied to normalize quantification of the TCRbeta repertoire. TCRdb passed the public sequencing reads through fastp at Q25 and MiXCR, retaining productive beta sequences. Each entry is one CDR3 protein sequence, shown with its most common DNA and genes. The sample data list fewer than 1 million distinct CDR3 sequences, and roughly 15% of these were observed just once. The ten largest clones represent under 6% of the sample.

The chain links TRBV7-9 with TRBJ1-4; D gene: possibly TRBD1, on 6 matching bases. This receptor was obtained from a male patient between 5 and 17 years old who had a stem cell transplant for acute lymphoblastic leukemia, so the T cells may come from the graft donor. The specimen was PBMCs, mostly from graft donor cells, collected 360 days after TCRalphabeta/CD19-depleted stem cell transplant. The bases read TGTGCCAGCAGCGTAGGACAGTTCAAGGGTGAAAAACTGTTTTTT. Translated, this is CASSVGQFKGEKLFF.